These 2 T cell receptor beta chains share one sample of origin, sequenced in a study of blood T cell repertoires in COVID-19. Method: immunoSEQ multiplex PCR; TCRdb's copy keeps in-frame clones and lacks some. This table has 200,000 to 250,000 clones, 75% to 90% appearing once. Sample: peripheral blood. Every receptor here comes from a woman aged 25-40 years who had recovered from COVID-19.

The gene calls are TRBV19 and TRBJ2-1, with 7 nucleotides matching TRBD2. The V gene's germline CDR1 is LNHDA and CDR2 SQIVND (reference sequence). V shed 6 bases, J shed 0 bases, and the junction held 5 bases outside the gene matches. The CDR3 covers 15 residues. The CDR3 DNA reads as TGTGCCAGTAGCAAAAGCGGGACCTCCTACAATGAGCAGTTCTTC. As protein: CASSKSGTSYNEQFF.

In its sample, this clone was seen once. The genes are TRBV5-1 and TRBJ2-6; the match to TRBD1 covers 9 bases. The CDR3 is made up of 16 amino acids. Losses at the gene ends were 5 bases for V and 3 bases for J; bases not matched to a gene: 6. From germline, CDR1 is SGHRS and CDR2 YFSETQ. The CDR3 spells CASRFDRGSGANVLTF. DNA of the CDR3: TGCGCCAGCAGATTCGACAGGGGGAGTGGGGCCAACGTCCTGACTTTC. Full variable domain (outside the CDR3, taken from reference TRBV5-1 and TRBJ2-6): KAGVTQTPRYLIKTRGQQVTLSCSPISGHRSVSWYQQTPGQGLQFLFEYFSETQRNKGNFPGRFSGRQFSNSRSEMNVSTLELGDSALYLCASRFDRGSGANVLTFGAGSRLTVL.